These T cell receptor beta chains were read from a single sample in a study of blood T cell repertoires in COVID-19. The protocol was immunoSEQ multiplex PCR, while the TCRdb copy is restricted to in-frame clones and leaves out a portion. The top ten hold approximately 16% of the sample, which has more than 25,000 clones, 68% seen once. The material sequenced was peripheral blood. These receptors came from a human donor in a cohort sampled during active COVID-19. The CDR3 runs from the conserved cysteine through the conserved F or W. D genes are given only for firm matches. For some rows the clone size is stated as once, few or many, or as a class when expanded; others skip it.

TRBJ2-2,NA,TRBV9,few,CASSVSQTTGELFF,TGTGCCAGCAGCGTAAGTCAAACTACCGGGGAGCTGTTTTTT
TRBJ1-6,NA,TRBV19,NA,CASRTTDGNNSPLHF,TGTGCCAGTAGGACTACGGACGGAAATAATTCACCCCTCCACTTT
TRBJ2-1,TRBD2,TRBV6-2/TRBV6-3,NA,CASSYGASGGYNEQFF,TGTGCCAGCAGTTACGGGGCTAGCGGGGGCTACAATGAGCAGTTCTTC
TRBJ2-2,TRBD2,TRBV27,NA,CASSSRHGQLAGAGELFF,TGTGCCAGCAGTTCTCGCCATGGTCAACTAGCGGGAGCCGGGGAGCTGTTTTTT
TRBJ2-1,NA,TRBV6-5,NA,CASSRSQGGYNEQFF,TGTGCCAGCAGTCGAAGTCAGGGTGGGTACAATGAGCAGTTCTTC
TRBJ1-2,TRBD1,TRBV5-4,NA,CASSLVAGGPNYGYTF,TGTGCCAGCAGCTTGGTGGCAGGGGGCCCTAACTATGGCTACACCTTC
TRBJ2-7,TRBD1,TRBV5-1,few,CASSNLGQAYEQYF,TGCGCCAGCAGCAACCTCGGACAGGCCTACGAGCAGTACTTC
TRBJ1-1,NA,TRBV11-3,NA,CASTLTGMNTEAFF,TGTGCCAGCACCCTTACAGGGATGAACACTGAAGCTTTCTTT
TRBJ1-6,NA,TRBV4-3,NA,CASSQAQGLDSPLHF,TGCGCCAGCAGCCAAGCTCAGGGACTGGATTCACCCCTCCACTTT
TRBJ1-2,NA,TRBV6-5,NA,CATGGDYGYTF,TGTGCCACCGGCGGGGATTATGGCTACACCTTC
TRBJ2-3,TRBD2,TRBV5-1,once,CASSLGGIAGDTQYF,TGCGCCAGCAGCCTTGGGGGGATAGCGGGGGACACGCAGTATTTT
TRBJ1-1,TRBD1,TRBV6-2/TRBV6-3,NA,CASSLTGGTEAFF,TGTGCCAGCAGTCTTACAGGGGGAACTGAAGCTTTCTTT
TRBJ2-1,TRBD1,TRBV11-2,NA,CASSRGQGALFVEQFF,TGTGCCAGCAGCAGGGGACAGGGGGCTCTTTTCGTGGAGCAGTTCTTC
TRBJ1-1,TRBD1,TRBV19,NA,CASSTPPRDRGLDTEAFF,TGTGCCAGTAGCACACCTCCCCGGGACAGGGGGCTGGACACTGAAGCTTTCTTT
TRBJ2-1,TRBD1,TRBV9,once,CASSPVGTGTTNEQFF,TGTGCCAGCAGCCCAGTAGGGACAGGGACCACCAATGAGCAGTTCTTC
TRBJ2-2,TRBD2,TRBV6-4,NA,CASSAGTSGTGELFF,TGTGCCAGCAGTGCAGGGACTAGCGGCACCGGGGAGCTGTTTTTT
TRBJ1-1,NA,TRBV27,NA,CASSFGLTMNTEAFF,TGTGCCAGCAGTTTCGGGTTGACCATGAACACTGAAGCTTTCTTT
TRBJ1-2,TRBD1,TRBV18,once,CASSLGQDGYTF,TGTGCCAGCTCCCTTGGACAGGATGGCTACACCTTC
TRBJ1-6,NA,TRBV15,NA,CATSRDSSNSPLHF,TGTGCCACCAGCAGAGACAGTTCCAATTCACCCCTCCACTTT
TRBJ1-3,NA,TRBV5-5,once,CASSLEGNTIYF,TGTGCCAGCAGCCTAGAGGGAAACACCATATATTTT
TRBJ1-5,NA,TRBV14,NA,CASSQAGGQPQHF,TGTGCCAGCAGCCAAGCCGGTGGTCAGCCCCAGCATTTT
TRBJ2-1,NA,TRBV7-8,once,CASSSGTTYNEQFF,TGTGCCAGCAGCTCCGGGACAACCTACAATGAGCAGTTCTTC
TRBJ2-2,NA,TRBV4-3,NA,CASSAKTERRGGPNTGELFF,TGCGCCAGCAGCGCCAAGACCGAACGGCGCGGGGGCCCGAACACCGGGGAGCTGTTTTTT
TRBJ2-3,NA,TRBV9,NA,CASTRTPGRLTDTQYF,TGTGCCAGCACGAGGACCCCAGGGAGGCTCACAGATACGCAGTATTTT
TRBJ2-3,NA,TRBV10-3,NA,CATKGGAADTQYF,TGTGCCACCAAAGGGGGGGCCGCAGATACGCAGTATTTT
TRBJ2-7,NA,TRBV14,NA,CASSRLITGFDEQYF,TGTGCCAGCAGCAGATTAATAACAGGGTTTGACGAGCAGTACTTC
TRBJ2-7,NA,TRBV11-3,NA,CASSFSGTTGNYYEQYF,TGTGCCAGCAGCTTTAGTGGTACGACAGGAAACTACTACGAGCAGTACTTC
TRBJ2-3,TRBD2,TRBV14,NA,CASNLGAGGTADTQYF,TGTGCCAGCAATCTCGGGGCGGGGGGTACAGCGGATACGCAGTATTTT
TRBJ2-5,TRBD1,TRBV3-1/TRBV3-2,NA,CASSPRDREETQYF,TGTGCCAGCAGCCCCCGGGACAGAGAAGAGACCCAGTACTTC
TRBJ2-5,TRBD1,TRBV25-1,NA,CANLDRGQAQYF,TGTGCCAACCTCGACAGGGGCCAAGCCCAGTACTTC
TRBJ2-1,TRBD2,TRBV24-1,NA,CATSDSPGGMDEQFF,TGTGCCACCAGTGATTCCCCGGGAGGGATGGATGAGCAGTTCTTC
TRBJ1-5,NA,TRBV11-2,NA,CASSPTGINQPQHF,TGTGCCAGCAGCCCTACAGGGATCAATCAGCCCCAGCATTTT
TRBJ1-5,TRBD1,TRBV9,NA,CASSVGSGGPQPQHF,TGTGCCAGCAGCGTAGGATCAGGGGGCCCTCAGCCCCAGCATTTT
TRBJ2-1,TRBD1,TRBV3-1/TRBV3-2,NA,CASSQTGTGGFEQFF,TGTGCCAGCAGCCAGACCGGGACAGGGGGCTTTGAGCAGTTCTTC
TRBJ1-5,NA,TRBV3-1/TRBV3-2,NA,CASSQGGGAGQPQHF,TGTGCCAGCAGCCAAGGAGGGGGGGCTGGGCAGCCCCAGCATTTT
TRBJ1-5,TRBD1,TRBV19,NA,CASSPLHRGYSNQPQHF,TGTGCCAGTAGTCCTCTCCACAGGGGCTATAGCAATCAGCCCCAGCATTTT
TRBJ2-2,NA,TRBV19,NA,CASSIVGEKTGELFF,TGTGCCAGTAGTATAGTGGGCGAAAAAACCGGGGAGCTGTTTTTT
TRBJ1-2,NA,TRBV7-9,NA,CASSLYGYTF,TGTGCCAGCAGCCTCTATGGCTACACCTTC
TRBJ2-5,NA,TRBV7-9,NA,CASSLALGAGRETQYF,TGTGCCAGCAGCTTAGCGCTAGGGGCCGGGCGAGAGACCCAGTACTTC
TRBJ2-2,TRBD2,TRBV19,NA,CASSILAGVLTGELFF,TGTGCCAGTAGTATTCTAGCGGGAGTTCTCACCGGGGAGCTGTTTTTT
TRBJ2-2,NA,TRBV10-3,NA,CAISESGAGELFF,TGTGCCATCAGTGAGTCGGGAGCCGGGGAGCTGTTTTTT
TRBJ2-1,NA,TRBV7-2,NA,CASSFQASSYNEQFF,TGTGCCAGCAGTTTTCAGGCGAGCTCCTACAATGAGCAGTTCTTC
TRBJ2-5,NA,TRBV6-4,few,CASRGALVEETQYF,TGTGCCAGCAGGGGGGCCCTGGTTGAGGAGACCCAGTACTTC
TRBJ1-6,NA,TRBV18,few,CASGQQDSNSPLHF,TGTGCCAGCGGACAGCAAGATTCTAATTCACCCCTCCACTTT
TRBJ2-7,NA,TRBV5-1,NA,CASSLGQAVALTYEQYF,TGCGCCAGCAGCTTGGGGCAGGCCGTGGCCCTTACCTACGAGCAGTACTTC
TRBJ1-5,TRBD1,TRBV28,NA,CASSSGGSVQPQHF,TGTGCCAGCAGTTCAGGGGGCAGCGTTCAGCCCCAGCATTTT
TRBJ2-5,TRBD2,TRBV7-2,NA,CASSLAVLAGGFQETQYF,TGTGCCAGCAGCTTAGCCGTGCTAGCGGGGGGCTTCCAAGAGACCCAGTACTTC
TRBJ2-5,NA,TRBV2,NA,CASSELAIETQYF,TGTGCCAGCAGTGAACTAGCCATTGAGACCCAGTACTTC
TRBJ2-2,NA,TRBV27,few,CASRQNRVGTGELFF,TGTGCCAGCAGACAGAACAGGGTTGGGACCGGGGAGCTGTTTTTT
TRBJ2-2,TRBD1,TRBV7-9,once,CASSLAQGATGELFF,TGTGCCAGCAGCTTAGCTCAGGGGGCCACCGGGGAGCTGTTTTTT